The 21 T cell receptor beta chains given below trace back to one sample, sequenced in a study of blood T cell repertoires in COVID-19. Produced via immunoSEQ multiplex PCR; TCRdb's table is partial and in-frame only. The sample includes roughly 400,000 clones, 70% to 90% of them seen just once. Sample: peripheral blood. These receptors originate from a woman in her sixties or seventies with COVID-19, enrolled during active disease.

The rearrangement joins TRBV11-2 to TRBJ2-1, with D possibly being TRBD1 (6 bases). Deletions cut 10 bases from V and 10 bases from J, with 20 bases between. The germline V gene has CDR1 SGHAT and CDR2 FQNNGV. This CDR3 has 13 amino acids. CDR3 sequence reads: CATQENRVGEQFF. The CDR3 DNA reads TGTGCCACCCAGGAAAACAGGGTTGGGGAGCAGTTCTTC.

V and J are TRBV10-3 and TRBJ1-1; 7 positions match TRBD1. Germline V gene data show CDR1 as ENHRY and CDR2 as SYGVKD. The CDR3 is made up of 13 amino acids. Germline trimming cut 10 bases from V and 1 base from J; bases unmatched to any gene: 6. In DNA form, the CDR3 reads TGTGCCACAGGGACAGCCCAGAACACTGAAGCTTTCTTT. Its protein is CATGTAQNTEAFF.

This chain uses TRBV2 with TRBJ2-7; 11 nucleotides match TRBD2. This CDR3 spans 14 amino acids. Looked up from germline, CDR1 is SNHLY and CDR2 is FYNNEI. V shed 8 bases, J shed 5 bases, and the junction held 8 bases outside the gene matches. The CDR3 coding sequence is TGTGCCAGCGGCCTTAGCGGGGGGGCCCACGAGCAGTACTTC. Residues: CASGLSGGAHEQYF.

This chain links TRBV6-1 with TRBJ2-7; 9 bases align to TRBD1. V lost 6 bases and J lost 5; bases outside the gene matches: 11. The CDR3 sequence is 15 residues long. Germline V gene sequence: CDR1 MNHNS, CDR2 SASEGT. The DNA of the CDR3 is TGTGCCAGCAGCCTCAAAGGACAGGGGACCAACGAGCAGTACTTC. This encodes CASSLKGQGTNEQYF.

The chain carries TRBV5-1 and TRBJ1-1; 8 bases are shared with TRBD1. Germline loops: CDR1 SGHRS, CDR2 YFSETQ. There are 16 residues in the CDR3. V shed 1 base, J shed 5 bases, and the junction held 10 bases outside the gene matches. CDR3 bases: TGCGCCAGCAGCTTGAGCCCAGGGGGCAAGGGAACTGAAGCTTTCTTT. Its translation is CASSLSPGGKGTEAFF. Using reference TRBV5-1 and TRBJ1-1 for the parts outside the CDR3, the full variable domain is KAGVTQTPRYLIKTRGQQVTLSCSPISGHRSVSWYQQTPGQGLQFLFEYFSETQRNKGNFPGRFSGRQFSNSRSEMNVSTLELGDSALYLCASSLSPGGKGTEAFFGQGTRLTVV.

J is TRBJ2-5 and V is TRBV21-1; the table names TRBD1, a call not compared with the DNA. TRBV21-1 is assigned pseudogene status. This CDR3 spans 17 amino acids. Here the CDR3 reads CASSKRPQGAPQETQYF. CDR3 sequence (DNA): TGTGCCAGCAGCAAACGTCCACAGGGGGCCCCACAAGAGACCCAGTACTTC.

V usage is TRBV2 and J usage is TRBJ1-3; tentative D call: TRBD1 (5 bases). The germline CDR1 and CDR2 sequences are SNHLY and FYNNEI. The CDR3 has 15 residues. Trimming left V 8 bases short and J 3 bases short, with 17 bases between. The DNA for the CDR3 is TGTGCCAGCGCCCGGGGGGGGGAGGTTGGAAACACCATATATTTT. Translating gives CASARGGEVGNTIYF.

The rearrangement links TRBV2 to TRBJ2-5; TRBD1 matches 11 bases. Germline CDR1 reads SNHLY; CDR2 reads FYNNEI. With V trimmed by 5 bases and J by 3 bases, 2 bases remained unmatched. This CDR3 is built from 14 residues. CDR3 sequence (DNA): TGTGCCAGCAGTCGGGACAGGGGGAAAGAGACCCAGTACTTC. It codes for CASSRDRGKETQYF.

This clone has just one count. The DNA of the CDR3 is TGTGCCAGCAGCCCATGGGCAGGGGATCCCAGAAACACCATATATTTT. As protein: CASSPWAGDPRNTIYF. This chain links TRBV14 with TRBJ1-3; perhaps TRBD1 as D (6 bases). CDR1 and CDR2 (germline): SGHDN, FVKESK. Trimming shortened V by 4 bases and J by 5 bases, and 18 bases separated the two germline ends. The CDR3 is made up of 16 amino acids.

J is TRBJ1-4 and V is TRBV5-8; TRBD1 aligns across 9 bases. The CDR3 runs to 16 residues. The germline gives CDR1 SGHTS, CDR2 YDEGEE. The ends lost 5 bases at V and 7 bases at J; junction bases unmatched: 12. The CDR3 protein is CASSLQGATSGEKLFF. The DNA of the CDR3 is TGTGCCAGCAGTCTACAGGGGGCAACCTCAGGTGAAAAACTGTTTTTT.

The gene calls are TRBV6-5 and TRBJ1-1; the D is unclear. With 3 bases removed from V and 1 base from J, the gap between germline ends came to 9 bases. The CDR3 is 14 residues long. Germline CDR1 MNHEY, CDR2 SVGAGI. CDR3: CASSYWRKNTEAFF. The CDR3 coding sequence is TGTGCCAGCAGTTATTGGAGGAAGAACACTGAAGCTTTCTTT.

This clone was counted between two and nine times. This chain uses TRBV11-2 with TRBJ2-1; D is perhaps TRBD1 (5 bases). Trimming left V 5 bases short and J 6 bases short, with 11 bases between. The V gene's germline CDR1 is SGHAT and CDR2 FQNNGV. The CDR3 is made up of 13 amino acids. The CDR3 coding sequence is TGTGCCAGCAGCCTTGGACATGGCAATGAGCAGTTCTTC. Its translation is CASSLGHGNEQFF.

The CDR3 DNA follows: TGCGCCAGCACTCTAGCGCCCTCCTACAATGAGCAGTTCTTC. Its protein product is CASTLAPSYNEQFF. V gene TRBV5-1 combines with J gene TRBJ2-1, with D perhaps TRBD2 (6 bases). Per the germline V gene, CDR1 is SGHRS and CDR2 is YFSETQ. Deletions cut 6 bases from V and 0 bases from J, with 10 bases between. This CDR3 spans 14 amino acids.

This clone was counted a few times. V gene TRBV2 combines with J gene TRBJ1-5, with 8 positions matching TRBD1. The junction had 7 bases not matched to a gene; V was cut back by 6 bases and J by 6 bases. The V gene's germline CDR1 is SNHLY and CDR2 FYNNEI. This CDR3 contains 14 residues. The CDR3 reads CASRLDRGGQPQHF. The CDR3 DNA reads as TGTGCCAGCAGGCTTGACAGGGGCGGTCAGCCCCAGCATTTT. Supplemented by reference TRBV2 and TRBJ1-5, the full variable domain reads EPEVTQTPSHQVTQMGQEVILRCVPISNHLYFYWYRQILGQKVEFLVSFYNNEISEKSEIFDDQFSVERPDGSNFTLKIRSTKLEDSAMYFCASRLDRGGQPQHFGDGTRLSIL.

The gene calls are TRBV6-5 and TRBJ1-3, with 7 bases lining up with TRBD1. Trimming took 0 bases from V and 4 from J; bases not matched to a gene: 6. The CDR3 totals 16 residues. Germline CDR1 reads MNHEY; CDR2 reads SVGAGI. The CDR3 bases are TGTGCCAGCAGTTACTCCGGACAGGCTACCGGAAACACCATATATTTT. Its protein product is CASSYSGQATGNTIYF.

V usage is TRBV6-5 and J usage is TRBJ2-7, with 7 bases lining up with TRBD1. CDR1 MNHEY and CDR2 SVGAGI come from the germline V gene. There are 16 residues in the CDR3. The V gene end was trimmed by 0 bases and the J gene end by 6 bases; junction bases not matched to a gene: 11. The CDR3 loop is CASSYSFAGGNPEQYF. In DNA, the CDR3 is TGTGCCAGCAGTTACTCGTTCGCAGGGGGTAATCCCGAGCAGTACTTC.

This clone has a count of ten or more. The chain carries TRBV18 and TRBJ1-5, with TRBD1 identical over 8 bases. The CDR3 runs 16 residues. J lost 6 bases, V lost 2 bases, and 9 bases had no gene match. Germline loops: CDR1 KGHSH, CDR2 LQKENI. The CDR3 region is CASSPLSSDRAQPQHF. The CDR3 nucleotides read TGTGCCAGCTCACCATTATCATCGGACAGGGCTCAGCCCCAGCATTTT.

This clone has just a few counts. The chain joins TRBV7-5 to TRBJ1-3; TRBD1, the table's D call, lacks a check against the DNA. TRBV7-5 is flagged as a pseudogene. CDR3 size: 13 residues. The CDR3 DNA sequence: TGTGTCAGAAGCGACAGGGCTGGAAACACCATATATTTT. Translated, it gives CVRSDRAGNTIYF.

The rearrangement joins TRBV5-4 to TRBJ2-7, with D perhaps matching TRBD1 (6 bases). V was cut by 1 base and J by 2 bases, with 13 bases left in between. The CDR3 runs to 15 residues. Germline loops: CDR1 SGHNT, CDR2 YYREEE (reference sequence). CDR3 residues: CASSLFATGAYEQYF. The CDR3 DNA reads TGTGCCAGCAGCTTGTTCGCGACAGGAGCCTACGAGCAGTACTTC.

This clone was seen a few times. This chain connects TRBV19 to TRBJ1-4, with 11 bases fitting TRBD1. CDR3 length: 13 amino acids. V gave up 8 bases and J gave up 8 bases; unmatched junction bases: 4. Per germline, CDR1 LNHDA and CDR2 SQIVND (reference sequence). This CDR3 reads CASSDRGREKLFF. CDR3 DNA: TGTGCCAGTTCGGACAGGGGGCGAGAAAAACTGTTTTTT.

The V call is TRBV11-2, the J call TRBJ1-3; 10 bases match TRBD1. Unmatched junction bases numbered 7, after V lost 0 bases and J lost 5 bases. Germline V lookup: CDR1 SGHAT, CDR2 FQNNGV. This CDR3 region has 17 residues. The CDR3 sequence is CASSLDSWTGGRNTIYF. The CDR3 DNA sequence: TGTGCCAGCAGCTTAGACTCTTGGACAGGGGGAAGAAACACCATATATTTT.